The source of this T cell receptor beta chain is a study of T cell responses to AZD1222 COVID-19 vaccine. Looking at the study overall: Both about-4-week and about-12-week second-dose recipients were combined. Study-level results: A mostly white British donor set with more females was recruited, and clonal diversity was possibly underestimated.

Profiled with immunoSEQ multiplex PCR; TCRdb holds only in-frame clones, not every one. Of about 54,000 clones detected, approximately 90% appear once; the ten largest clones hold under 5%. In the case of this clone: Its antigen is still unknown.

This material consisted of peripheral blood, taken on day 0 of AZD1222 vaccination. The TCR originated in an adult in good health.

CDR3 in amino acids: CSVEVRRYGYTF. The DNA for the CDR3 is TGCAGCGTTGAGGTGAGGCGGTACGGCTACACCTTC. The rearrangement links TRBV29-1 to TRBJ1-2; D gene ambiguous. This CDR3 is built from 12 residues. Germline lookup yields CDR1 SQVTM and CDR2 ANQGSEA. V was clipped by 3 bases and J by 8 bases, with 13 bases between them. Full variable domain (rest looked up from reference TRBV29-1 and TRBJ1-2): SAVISQKPSRDICQRGTSLTIQCQVDSQVTMMFWYRQQPGQSLTLIATANQGSEATYESGFVIDKFPISRPNLTFSTLTVSNMSPEDSSIYLCSVEVRRYGYTFGSGTRLTVV.